This T cell receptor beta chain was obtained from a study of OX40 agonist ivuxolimab in advanced cancers. The study, taken as a whole, reports: Some of the lowest clonal expansion was seen in partial responders at 0.1-3.0 mg/kg. Low normalized T-cell clonal expansion was also seen in some nonresponders.

In the case of this clone: Its antigen is unknown.

Sequencing used immunoSEQ multiplex PCR; TCRdb keeps in-frame clones, though not all of them. The data contain around 37,000 clones, 70% to 85% of them singletons. In germline, CDR1 is MNHEY, CDR2 SVGAGI. V was trimmed by 7 bases and J by 3 bases, leaving 6 bases between them. This CDR3 spans 11 amino acids. The sequencing used CD4+ or CD8+ T cells sorted from blood, collected in a trial of the OX40 agonist ivuxolimab. The V gene is TRBV6-5, the J gene TRBJ1-1; D remains ambiguous. This receptor was taken from an adult with an advanced solid tumor such as melanoma, head and neck, liver or kidney cancer. The CDR3 sequence is CASTSYTEAFF. Here the CDR3 DNA reads TGTGCCAGCACGAGTTACACTGAAGCTTTCTTT.